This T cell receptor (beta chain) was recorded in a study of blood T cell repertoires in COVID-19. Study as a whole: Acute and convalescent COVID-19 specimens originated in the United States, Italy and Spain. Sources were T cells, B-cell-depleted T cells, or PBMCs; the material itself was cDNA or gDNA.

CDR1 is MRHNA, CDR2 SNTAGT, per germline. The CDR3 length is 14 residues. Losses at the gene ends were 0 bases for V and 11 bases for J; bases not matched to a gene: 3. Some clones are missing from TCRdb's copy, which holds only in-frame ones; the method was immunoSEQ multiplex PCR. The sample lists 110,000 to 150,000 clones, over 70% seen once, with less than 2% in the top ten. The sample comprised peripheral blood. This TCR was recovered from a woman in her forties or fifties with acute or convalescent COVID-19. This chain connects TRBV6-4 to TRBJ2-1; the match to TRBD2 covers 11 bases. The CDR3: CASSDSGTSGKQFF. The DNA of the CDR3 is TGTGCCAGCAGTGACTCAGGGACTAGCGGAAAGCAGTTCTTC.